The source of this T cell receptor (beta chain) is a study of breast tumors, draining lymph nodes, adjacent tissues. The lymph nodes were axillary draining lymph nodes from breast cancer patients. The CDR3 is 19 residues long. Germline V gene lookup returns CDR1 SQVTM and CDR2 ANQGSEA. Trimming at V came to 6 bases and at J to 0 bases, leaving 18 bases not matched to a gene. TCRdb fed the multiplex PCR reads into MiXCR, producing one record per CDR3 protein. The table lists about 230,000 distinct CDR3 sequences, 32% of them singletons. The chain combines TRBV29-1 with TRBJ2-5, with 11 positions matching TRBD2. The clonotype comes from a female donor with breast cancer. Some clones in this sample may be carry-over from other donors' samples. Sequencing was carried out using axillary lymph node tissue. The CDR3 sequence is CSVQTRISGRVLNQETQYF. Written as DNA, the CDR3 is TGCAGCGTCCAAACTCGGATTAGCGGGAGGGTCCTAAACCAAGAGACCCAGTACTTC.